This T cell receptor beta chain originates from a study of glioma-infiltrating T cells. General study results and limits: Non-neoplastic patients had below-expected tissue-blood divergence, while all gliomas exceeded expectation. Tissue and blood shared very few CDR3 sequences.

The iRepertoire nested amplicon-rescue multiplex PCR amplified TCR alpha and beta CDR3s from RNA. TCRdb re-called the multiplex PCR reads through MiXCR, storing one row per CDR3 protein. Among 9,500 to 15,000 distinct CDR3 sequences listed, around 27% were seen once. This clonotype showed up many times. What it recognizes is unknown. The receptor's source is a human donor with low-grade glioma or glioblastoma, undergoing nonglioma brain surgery, or in good health (not recorded which). The sample comprised glioma tissue, nonneoplastic brain tissue, or PBMCs (not recorded which).

Written as DNA, the CDR3 is TGTGCTAGTGGTTTGGGGGGGGGGACTGAAGCTTTCTTT. This translates into CASGLGGGTEAFF. The J gene is TRBJ1-1, the V gene TRBV12-5; possibly TRBD1 for D (5 bases). CDR1 is LGHNT, CDR2 FRNRAP, per germline. Trimming pared 1 base from V and 5 bases from J, leaving 8 bases between. This CDR3 is built from 13 residues.